This T cell receptor beta chain was sequenced for a study of T cell responses to AZD1222 COVID-19 vaccine. Clones were sequenced by immunoSEQ multiplex PCR, and TCRdb holds only the in-frame ones, with some missing. The sample has roughly 90,000 clones, approximately 89% seen once; the top ten hold roughly 5.3%. Concerning this clone itself: The antigen is not known.

Second-dose intervals near 4 or 12 weeks were combined. CDR3 size: 12 residues. Germline V gives CDR1 MDHEN, CDR2 SYDVKM. The germline V and J ends were trimmed by 3 bases and 4 bases, with 7 bases remaining between them. Study results and caveats: Baseline serology detected seropositivity in only six AZD1222 recipients. Compared with day 0, the breadth and depth of the Spike-specific TCR repertoire rose significantly after two doses of AZD1222. Females made up more of the donors, who were largely white British, and clonal diversity may have come out too low.

The receptor was isolated from an adult who received the AZD1222 COVID-19 vaccine. V gene TRBV28 combines with J gene TRBJ2-7; no clear D gene. The material sequenced was peripheral blood, taken 28 days after the second AZD1222 dose. CDR3 protein: CASSFSRYEQYF. CDR3 sequence (DNA): TGTGCCAGCAGTTTCTCTCGTTACGAGCAGTACTTC. The full variable domain, with the rest looked up from reference TRBV28 and TRBJ2-7, is DVKVTQSSRYLVKRTGEKVFLECVQDMDHENMFWYRQDPGLGLRLIYFSYDVKMKEKGDIPEGYSVSREKKERFSLILESASTNQTSMYLCASSFSRYEQYFGPGTRLTVT.